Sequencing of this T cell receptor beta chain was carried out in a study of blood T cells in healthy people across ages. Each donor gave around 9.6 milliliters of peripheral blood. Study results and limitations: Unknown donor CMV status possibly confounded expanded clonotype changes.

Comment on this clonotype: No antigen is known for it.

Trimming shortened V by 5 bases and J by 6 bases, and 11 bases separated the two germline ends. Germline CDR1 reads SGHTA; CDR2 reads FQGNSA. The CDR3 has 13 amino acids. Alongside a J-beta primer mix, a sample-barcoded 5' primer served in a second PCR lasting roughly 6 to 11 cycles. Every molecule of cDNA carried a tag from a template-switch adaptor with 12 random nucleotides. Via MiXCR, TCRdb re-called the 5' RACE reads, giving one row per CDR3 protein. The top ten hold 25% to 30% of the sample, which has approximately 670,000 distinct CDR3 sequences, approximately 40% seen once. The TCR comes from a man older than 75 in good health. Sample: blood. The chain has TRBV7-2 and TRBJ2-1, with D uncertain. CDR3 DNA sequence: TGTGCCAGCAGCCGAAGGTTAGGCAATGAGCAGTTCTTC. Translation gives CASSRRLGNEQFF.